The 15 T cell receptor beta chains listed next were all sequenced from one sample in a study of Ad26.COV2.S vaccination and SARS-CoV-2 variants. Repertoires were generated with immunoSEQ multiplex PCR, while TCRdb's copy carries only in-frame clones and drops some. The repertoire holds 350,000 to 500,000 clones, with 90% as singletons. Documented treatment: about 20 received Ad26.COV2.S at low or high dose, single or two shots; 5 received placebo; per-sample allocation not given. The samples date from day 63 after the first vaccine or placebo injection. The sample here was peripheral blood, taken in a trial of Ad26.COV2.S vaccine versus placebo. The receptors here all came from a person between 18 and 60 years old who received the Ad26.COV2.S COVID-19 vaccine or a placebo.

The V gene is TRBV2, the J gene TRBJ2-5; 10 positions agree with TRBD2. In germline, CDR1 is SNHLY, CDR2 FYNNEI. Losses at the gene ends were 7 bases for V and 5 bases for J; bases not matched to a gene: 10. The CDR3 runs to 15 residues. CDR3 loop: CASNGLAETGETQYF. The CDR3 bases are TGTGCCAGCAACGGACTAGCGGAGACAGGGGAGACCCAGTACTTC.

This rearrangement joins TRBV7-2 to TRBJ2-7; TRBD1 is a possible D gene (6 bases). Deletions cut 5 bases from V and 5 bases from J, with 7 bases between. This CDR3 spans 11 amino acids. Germline lookup yields CDR1 SGHTA and CDR2 FQGNSA. The CDR3 DNA is TGTGCCAGCAGCCGGACAGACGAGCAGTACTTC. Translation gives CASSRTDEQYF.

Only one count was recorded for this clone. V gene TRBV28 combines with J gene TRBJ2-4; 10 bases are a match to TRBD2. The ends lost 6 bases at V and 6 bases at J; junction bases unmatched: 8. The CDR3 consists of 15 residues. The V gene's germline CDR1 is MDHEN and CDR2 SYDVKM. The CDR3 is CASSQSGRAPNIQYF. CDR3 nucleotides: TGTGCCAGCAGCCAGAGCGGGAGGGCCCCAAACATTCAGTACTTC.

This clone has a single count. The chain recombines TRBV5-3 with TRBJ2-4; D is unclear. Being an ORF, TRBV5-3 has a function that is uncertain. Deletions cut 7 bases from V and 1 base from J, with 9 bases between. The CDR3 is made up of 13 amino acids. DNA for the CDR3: TGTGCCAGAGTTCCCAACGCCAAAAACATTCAGTACTTC. Its translation: CARVPNAKNIQYF.

The chain is built from TRBV6-5 and TRBJ1-5; tentatively, D is TRBD1 (5 bases). The V gene lost 6 bases and the J gene lost 7 bases, with 7 bases spanning the gap. The CDR3 runs 11 residues. CDR1 and CDR2 from the germline V gene are MNHEY and SVGAGI. CDR3 region: CASSGGQPQHF. Written as DNA, the CDR3 is TGTGCCAGCAGCGGGGGACAGCCCCAGCATTTT.

The chain couples TRBV28 to TRBJ1-4; D not certain. The CDR3 has 14 amino acids. Germline lookup yields CDR1 MDHEN and CDR2 SYDVKM. Deletions cut 4 bases from V and 4 bases from J, with 10 bases between. The DNA of the CDR3 is TGTGCCAGCAGTTCCCTTATAGATAATGAAAAACTGTTTTTT. Its protein is CASSSLIDNEKLFF.

Note on this clone: This specimen includes other DNA sequences encoding the same CDR3. The chain uses TRBV5-1 and TRBJ2-1, with 11 bases aligning to TRBD2. The CDR3 consists of 14 residues. Germline assignment: CDR1 SGHRS and CDR2 YFSETQ. The J segment lost 5 bases and the V segment lost 3 bases, leaving 1 base of the junction unmatched. Written as DNA, the CDR3 is TGCGCCAGCAGCTCGACTAGCGGGAACAATGAGCAGTTCTTC. Translating gives CASSSTSGNNEQFF.

This sequence joins TRBV5-1 and TRBJ1-2; TRBD1 matches at 9 bases. The CDR3 length is 18 residues. V lost 6 bases to trimming and J lost 5 bases; unmatched junction nucleotides: 20. Germline V CDR1 and CDR2: SGHRS, YFSETQ. The CDR3 region is CASMPTVLDRGLGYGYTF. Written as DNA, the CDR3 is TGCGCCAGCATGCCCACAGTATTGGACAGGGGACTAGGATATGGCTACACCTTC.

The chain combines TRBV28 with TRBJ2-1, with TRBD2 matching over 15 bases. The CDR3 contains 15 residues. V lost 7 bases and J lost 7; bases outside the gene matches: 5. Germline V gives CDR1 MDHEN, CDR2 SYDVKM. CDR3 protein: CASTPGLAGGNEQFF. The CDR3 coding sequence is TGTGCCAGCACCCCGGGACTAGCGGGAGGAAATGAGCAGTTCTTC.

This clone came up once. The chain couples TRBV7-9 to TRBJ1-6, with D possibly matching TRBD1 (6 bases). In germline, CDR1 is SEHNR, CDR2 FQNEAQ (reference sequence). V gave up 7 bases and J gave up 10 bases, with 23 bases separating them. This CDR3 is built from 16 residues. The CDR3 DNA reads TGTGCCAGCACCATCGGGAGGACAGAGCGTGGCTCACCCCTCCACTTT. Translating gives CASTIGRTERGSPLHF.

V usage is TRBV4-2 and J usage is TRBJ2-7, with 9 bases identical to TRBD2. This CDR3 comprises 16 residues. V shed 2 bases, J shed 3 bases, and the junction held 8 bases outside the gene matches. Germline CDR1 and CDR2: LGHNA and YNFKEQ. CDR3 protein: CASSQPSPSGDYEQYF. The CDR3 nucleotides are TGTGCCAGCAGCCAACCCTCCCCTAGCGGGGACTACGAGCAGTACTTC.

The chain links TRBV7-3 to TRBJ2-1, with 8 bases fitting TRBD2. The CDR3 is made up of 15 amino acids. CDR1 SGHTA and CDR2 FQGTGA come from the germline V gene. J was trimmed by 7 bases and V by 3 bases; bases with no gene match: 8. The CDR3 nucleotides read TGTGCCAGCAGCTTCGGCGCGGGAGGATCGAATGAGCAGTTCTTC. Protein: CASSFGAGGSNEQFF. Full variable domain (outside the CDR3, taken from reference TRBV7-3 and TRBJ2-1): GAGVSQTPSNKVTEKGKYVELRCDPISGHTALYWYRQSLGQGPEFLIYFQGTGAADDSGLPNDRFFAVRPEGSVSTLKIQRTERGDSAVYLCASSFGAGGSNEQFFGPGTRLTVL.

CDR3 sequence: CASRPTGSPNPSSPLHF. CDR3 bases: TGTGCCAGCAGACCGACAGGGTCCCCCAACCCATCCTCACCCCTCCACTTT. The chain links TRBV28 to TRBJ1-6, with 7 bases fitting TRBD1. This CDR3 comprises 17 residues. Germline loops: CDR1 MDHEN, CDR2 SYDVKM. Trimming cost V 6 bases and J 10 bases; bases outside gene matches: 18.

This clone came up once. V usage is TRBV30 and J usage is TRBJ2-2; 7 nucleotides align to TRBD2. The CDR3 runs to 16 residues. The ends lost 3 bases at V and 3 bases at J; junction bases unmatched: 10. Germline CDR1 is GTSNPN and CDR2 is SVGIG (reference sequence). The CDR3 loop is CAWSPPRTSYTGELFF. The DNA for the CDR3 is TGTGCCTGGAGCCCACCCAGGACTAGTTACACCGGGGAGCTGTTTTTT.

The V gene is TRBV6-5, the J gene TRBJ2-7; tentative D call: TRBD2 (7 bases). The CDR3 covers 15 residues. The germline CDR1 and CDR2 sequences are MNHEY and SVGAGI. V dropped 0 bases and J dropped 4 bases, with 13 bases sitting between them. The CDR3: CASSYSGGREYEQYF. As DNA, the CDR3 is TGTGCCAGCAGTTACTCAGGGGGGAGGGAGTACGAGCAGTACTTC.